Listed below are T cell receptor beta chains from one sample, sequenced in a study of PD-1 blockade in classical Hodgkin lymphoma. Clones were sequenced by immunoSEQ multiplex PCR, and TCRdb holds only the in-frame ones, with some missing. There are roughly 18,000 clones in the sample; more than 70% occur only once, and roughly a fifth lies in the top ten. Material: peripheral blood mononuclear cells (PBMCs), obtained before the fourth cycle of nivolumab. The origin of the receptors is a human donor with classical Hodgkin lymphoma. Each CDR3 is given without its conserved first and last residue. Where a row states a size, it is once, few, many or the class of an expanded clone; other rows omit it.

j_call: TRBJ2-6; v_call: TRBV15; clone_size: NA; cdr3_aa: ATSRGGVSGANVLT
j_call: TRBJ1-2; v_call: TRBV6-1; clone_size: NA; cdr3_aa: ASSGGTYYGYT
j_call: TRBJ2-7; v_call: TRBV2; clone_size: NA; cdr3_aa: ASKKVSGTYEQY
j_call: TRBJ2-3; v_call: TRBV6-5; clone_size: NA; cdr3_aa: ASSYSSSRDTQY
j_call: TRBJ2-1; v_call: TRBV7-2; clone_size: NA; cdr3_aa: ASSFGVNEQF
j_call: TRBJ1-6; v_call: TRBV15; clone_size: NA; cdr3_aa: ATRGTGGSDSPLH
j_call: TRBJ1-1; v_call: TRBV5-4; clone_size: once; cdr3_aa: ASSLKGGTEAF
j_call: TRBJ2-1; v_call: TRBV7-2; clone_size: NA; cdr3_aa: ASSLGGQGGYNEQF
j_call: TRBJ1-1; v_call: TRBV5-1; clone_size: NA; cdr3_aa: ASSSFGLNTEAF
j_call: TRBJ2-5; v_call: TRBV6-6; clone_size: NA; cdr3_aa: ASSPNEAETQY
j_call: TRBJ1-4; v_call: TRBV28; clone_size: few; cdr3_aa: ASSLRKGGEKLF
j_call: TRBJ1-5; v_call: TRBV6-1; clone_size: NA; cdr3_aa: ASPSPGGNQPQH
j_call: TRBJ2-4; v_call: TRBV27; clone_size: NA; cdr3_aa: ASSSTTTHRGKNIQY
j_call: TRBJ2-1; v_call: TRBV6-4; clone_size: medium-sized; cdr3_aa: ASSEGLALTNEQF
j_call: TRBJ2-4; v_call: TRBV5-8; clone_size: NA; cdr3_aa: ASSFQGAIQY
j_call: TRBJ2-5; v_call: TRBV30; clone_size: few; cdr3_aa: AWRPGLAGGPLRETQY
j_call: TRBJ1-1; v_call: TRBV5-1; clone_size: NA; cdr3_aa: ASSLAAGSPEAF
j_call: TRBJ1-3; v_call: TRBV4-1; clone_size: NA; cdr3_aa: ASSHEGRGSPWDTIY
j_call: TRBJ1-4; v_call: TRBV6-4; clone_size: NA; cdr3_aa: ASSRGTENEKLF
j_call: TRBJ2-5; v_call: TRBV5-1; clone_size: NA; cdr3_aa: ASSLGGLFQETQY
j_call: TRBJ1-6; v_call: TRBV11-2; clone_size: NA; cdr3_aa: ASSLGDGYNSPLH
j_call: TRBJ2-1; v_call: TRBV5-5; clone_size: few; cdr3_aa: ASTSGAQYNEQF
j_call: TRBJ1-1; v_call: TRBV10-3; clone_size: medium-sized; cdr3_aa: AISEWARGAEAF
j_call: TRBJ1-4; v_call: TRBV5-5; clone_size: NA; cdr3_aa: ASSSATNEKLF
j_call: TRBJ2-5; v_call: TRBV14; clone_size: NA; cdr3_aa: ASSQDITALRMGTQY
j_call: TRBJ2-3; v_call: TRBV27; clone_size: NA; cdr3_aa: ASSLSVGSTDTQY
j_call: TRBJ2-2; v_call: TRBV9; clone_size: NA; cdr3_aa: ASSVGLSGELF
j_call: TRBJ1-2; v_call: TRBV6-1; clone_size: NA; cdr3_aa: ASSEAPSYGYT
j_call: TRBJ2-2; v_call: TRBV4-1; clone_size: NA; cdr3_aa: ASSSRSGFANTGELF